A single sample gave rise to the 9 T cell receptor beta chains below, sequenced in a study of CD8+CD57+ T cells in acquired aplastic anemia. Profiles of TCR beta VDJ and CDR3 were generated from a genomic DNA template. TCRdb ran MiXCR on the reads and lists one entry per CDR3 protein. The sample contains tens of thousands of distinct CDR3 sequences, 65% to 80% of which appear only once. Input material: sorted CD4+, CD8+, or CD8+CD57+ T cells (not recorded which) from PBMCs. The receptors were sampled from a human donor in good health, serving as a control.

Worth noting for this clonotype: Relative to the germline gene, one junction end is altered; a read error may explain this. The chain recombines TRBV10-3 with TRBJ1-1, with D possibly being TRBD1 (5 bases). This CDR3 contains 16 residues. Germline CDR1 and CDR2: ENHRY and SYGVKD. CDR3 coding DNA: TGTGCCAGCAGTTATGGGGCAGTCACCTGGGACACTGAAGCTTTCTTT. This encodes CASSYGAVTWDTEAFF.

The chain is built from TRBV2 and TRBJ2-7; 10 bases agree with TRBD1. The junction had 3 bases not matched to a gene; V was cut back by 7 bases and J by 3 bases. Germline assignment: CDR1 SNHLY and CDR2 FYNNEI. The CDR3 sequence is 13 residues long. The CDR3 coding sequence is TGTGCCAGCACTAGGACAGGGGGCTACGAGCAGTACTTC. Translating it yields CASTRTGGYEQYF.

About this clonotype itself: As the CDR3 is not closed by the conserved phenylalanine or tryptophan, this likely results from a read error. Because the CDR3's place on the DNA is in doubt, the DNA is left out and the CDR3 is given as listed by TCRdb. This rearrangement joins TRBV9 to TRBJ1-1. Looked up from germline, CDR1 is SGDLS and CDR2 is YYNGEE. The CDR3 adds up to 8 amino acids, both ends counted. The CDR3 reads CASSKVVM.

The V call is TRBV29-1, the J call TRBJ2-1; 10 bases match TRBD2. CDR1 and CDR2 (germline): SQVTM, ANQGSEA. The V and J ends lost 5 bases and 6 bases, in that order; junction bases with no gene match: 7. This CDR3 contains 14 residues. The CDR3 nucleotides read TGCAGCGTTATAAAACTAGCGGGGAGCAATGAGCAGTTCTTC. Translated, it gives CSVIKLAGSNEQFF.

CDR3 coding DNA: TGCGCCAGCAGTGAGTCGAGTCGGCTGAACACTGAAGCTTTCTTT. Translating gives CASSESSRLNTEAFF. This sequence joins TRBV10-2 and TRBJ1-1, with unresolved D. The CDR3 runs 15 residues. Trimming pared 0 bases from V and 0 bases from J, leaving 8 bases between. Germline V lookup: CDR1 WSHSY, CDR2 SAAADI.

V is TRBV6-1 and J is TRBJ2-1, with D unclear. CDR3 length equals 14 residues. Trimming cost V 3 bases and J 7 bases, with 13 bases left between them. In germline, CDR1 is MNHNS, CDR2 SASEGT. The CDR3 protein is CASSDPHSINEQFF. The CDR3 DNA follows: TGTGCCAGCAGTGACCCACACTCGATTAATGAGCAGTTCTTC.

The CDR3 spells CATSRQQGGEQYF. CDR3 nucleotides: TGTGCCACCAGCAGACAACAGGGTGGCGAGCAGTACTTC. This sequence joins TRBV15 and TRBJ2-7, with D perhaps TRBD1 (6 bases). Germline CDR1 reads LNHNV; CDR2 reads YYDKDF (reference sequence). Trimming shortened V by 2 bases and J by 6 bases, and 11 bases separated the two germline ends. This CDR3 region has 13 residues. Full variable domain (rest looked up from reference TRBV15 and TRBJ2-7): DAMVIQNPRYQVTQFGKPVTLSCSQTLNHNVMYWYQQKSSQAPKLLFHYYDKDFNNEADTPDNFQSRRPNTSFCFLDIRSPGLGDTAMYLCATSRQQGGEQYFGPGTRLTVT.

The rearrangement joins TRBV4-3 to TRBJ2-3; 7 nucleotides align to TRBD1. CDR1 and CDR2 from the germline V gene are LGHNA and YSLEER. CDR3 length: 17 residues. V was clipped by 6 bases and J by 2 bases; unmatched bases: 14. The CDR3 DNA is TGCGCCAGCAGTCTCGCGGAAGGGGGCGGGTTCACAGATACGCAGTATTTT. This encodes CASSLAEGGGFTDTQYF.

This clonotype was seen only a few times. The chain has TRBV7-2 and TRBJ2-7; TRBD1 is a possible D gene (5 bases). Between the trimmed V and J ends, which lost 3 bases and 5 bases, there was a span of 11 bases. Looked up from germline, CDR1 is SGHTA and CDR2 is FQGNSA. This CDR3 is built from 13 residues. The CDR3 is CASSFGWGDEQYF. The CDR3 DNA reads as TGTGCCAGCAGCTTCGGATGGGGCGACGAGCAGTACTTC.